This T cell receptor (beta chain) was profiled in a study of regulatory and conventional T cells in RAG deficiency. Repertoires were generated with immunoSEQ multiplex PCR, while TCRdb's copy carries only in-frame clones and drops some. Altogether over 7,500 clones are present, 70% to 90% being singletons, with the ten largest covering about 35%. The germline V gene encodes CDR1 MNHNS and CDR2 SASEGT. J lost 1 base, V lost 6 bases, and 4 bases had no gene match. The CDR3 consists of 14 residues. Another study also made use of these data, one on regulatory T cells. Per that paper: The PCR used 52 TRBV and 13 TRBJ primers.

This TCR came from a human donor in good health. The chain employs TRBV6-1 and TRBJ1-1, with 8 positions matching TRBD1. The sample comprised CD8+ T cells sorted from blood. The CDR3 region is CASRRQGQNTEAFF. CDR3 in DNA: TGTGCCAGCAGGAGACAGGGGCAGAACACTGAAGCTTTCTTT.